These 10 T cell receptor beta chains were sequenced from one sample in a study of T cell responses to AZD1222 COVID-19 vaccine (dated by TCRdb to the early 2020s). The library was obtained by the immunoSEQ multiplex PCR assay. TCRdb re-hosts the immuneACCESS table, in-frame sequences only. Its copies lack some clones; in the studies checked, an unresolved V gene accounts for under half of them, and the cause for the rest is not known. The sample table holds some 200,000 clones, of which approximately 94% were seen once. The ten most abundant clones make up about 1.5% of the sample. The sample's time point label, decoded: about 28 days (+/-7) after the second vaccine dose. The meaning of the sample's treatment or condition label: meningococcal conjugate vaccine given as trial control. The starting material was peripheral blood, obtained 28 days after the second dose of the MenACWY control vaccine. The receptors originated from an adult who received the MenACWY meningococcal vaccine as a control.

The rearrangement joins TRBV9 to TRBJ2-7; TRBD2 agrees at 10 bases. From germline, CDR1 is SGDLS and CDR2 YYNGEE. This CDR3 spans 15 amino acids. With V trimmed by 4 bases and J by 5 bases, 9 bases remained unmatched. This chain's CDR3 is CASSQSGRAKNEQYF. The CDR3 bases are TGTGCCAGCAGCCAGAGCGGGAGGGCAAAGAACGAGCAGTACTTC.

This chain connects TRBV28 to TRBJ2-4, with D tentatively TRBD1 or TRBD2 (5 bases each). The germline V gene encodes CDR1 MDHEN and CDR2 SYDVKM. V lost 5 bases and J 8 bases, leaving 13 bases between the germline ends. The CDR3 has 13 amino acids. The CDR3 reads CASSPPWGYIQYF. The CDR3 DNA reads TGTGCCAGCAGTCCCCCGTGGGGGTACATTCAGTACTTC.

The DNA of the CDR3 is TGTGCCAGCAGCCTCGATCGGGGGACAGATACGCAGTATTTT. Protein sequence: CASSLDRGTDTQYF. The chain uses TRBV4-2 and TRBJ2-3; D perhaps matches TRBD2 (6 bases). The length of the CDR3 is 14 residues. Between the trimmed V and J ends, which lost 4 bases and 3 bases, there was a span of 11 bases. Per the germline V gene, CDR1 is LGHNA and CDR2 is YNFKEQ.

The rearrangement joins TRBV6-5 to TRBJ2-1, with 9 positions matching TRBD2. Trimming removed 5 bases from V and 1 base from J; junction bases left unmatched: 3. Germline V gives CDR1 MNHEY, CDR2 SVGAGI. This CDR3 comprises 15 residues. CDR3 in DNA: TGTGCCAGCAGTACTAGCGGGCTTTCCTACAATGAGCAGTTCTTC. Translated: CASSTSGLSYNEQFF.

This chain uses TRBV7-3 with TRBJ2-3; D is perhaps TRBD2 (6 bases). Germline CDR1 is SGHTA and CDR2 is FQGTGA. The CDR3 is made up of 15 amino acids. With 2 bases removed from V and 2 bases from J, the gap between germline ends came to 11 bases. The CDR3 protein is CASSLLGLNTDTQYF. Here the CDR3 DNA reads TGTGCCAGCAGCTTATTGGGACTGAACACAGATACGCAGTATTTT.

This chain links TRBV6-4 with TRBJ2-3, with D perhaps matching TRBD2 (6 bases). The germline gives CDR1 MRHNA, CDR2 SNTAGT. CDR3 size: 13 residues. Trimming stripped 10 bases from V and 2 bases from J, with 13 bases between. CDR3 residues: CATGDGDTDTQYF. CDR3 nucleotide sequence: TGTGCCACGGGGGACGGGGACACAGATACGCAGTATTTT.

The CDR3 region is CASSKATYEQYF. CDR3 nucleotides: TGTGCCAGCAGCAAAGCGACCTACGAGCAGTACTTC. V usage is TRBV5-6 and J usage is TRBJ2-7; no firm D call. V lost 4 bases and J 2 bases, leaving 7 bases between the germline ends. From germline, CDR1 is SGHDT and CDR2 YYEEEE. The CDR3 contains 12 residues.

The rearrangement joins TRBV19 to TRBJ1-2; 7 bases agree with TRBD1. This CDR3 region has 13 residues. V shed 6 bases, J shed 4 bases, and the junction held 5 bases outside the gene matches. The germline V gene has CDR1 LNHDA and CDR2 SQIVND (reference sequence). The CDR3 coding sequence is TGTGCCAGTAGGACTGGACAGGTCTATGGCTACACCTTC. Its protein is CASRTGQVYGYTF.

This clone was picked up one time. V and J are TRBV3-1 (or the pseudogene TRBV3-2) and TRBJ1-3, with D perhaps matching TRBD1 (5 bases). Germline CDR1 LGHDT, CDR2 YNNKEL (reference sequence). This CDR3 region has 14 residues. V dropped 4 bases and J dropped 0 bases, with 7 bases sitting between them. The CDR3 is CASSRDSSGNTIYF. The CDR3 nucleotides read TGTGCCAGCAGCCGCGACAGCTCTGGAAACACCATATATTTT.

The chain employs TRBV9 and TRBJ1-1; D not certain. The germline gives CDR1 SGDLS, CDR2 YYNGEE. V gave up 4 bases and J gave up 1 base, with 8 bases separating them. The CDR3 spans 13 residues. CDR3 sequence: CASSPEGNTEAFF. The CDR3, as DNA: TGTGCCAGCAGCCCCGAGGGGAACACTGAAGCTTTCTTT.